One sample yielded the 16 T cell receptor beta chains listed below, sequenced in a study of tumor-infiltrating lymphocytes in oesophageal squamous cell carcinoma. TCRdb re-derived calls from the PCR reads in MiXCR, one entry per CDR3 protein. The repertoire holds about 11,000 distinct CDR3 sequences, 50% to 55% seen once, with around 17% in the top ten. Input material: esophageal tumor tissue. The receptors stem from a female donor with esophageal squamous cell carcinoma.

For this clonotype: Since a much larger clone is just one base distant, this may be a read error. V is TRBV10-3 and J is TRBJ2-1; 7 bases are a match to TRBD2. CDR3 length: 17 amino acids. J was trimmed by 10 bases and V by 4 bases; bases with no gene match: 19. CDR1 is ENHRY, CDR2 SYGVKD, per germline. The CDR3 sequence: CAISASFSAGSPYEQFF. In nucleotides, the CDR3 is TGTGCCATCAGTGCCTCCTTTTCAGCGGGAAGTCCCTACGAGCAGTTCTTC.

This rearrangement joins TRBV7-2 to TRBJ2-5, with D uncertain. The germline V gene encodes CDR1 SGHTA and CDR2 FQGNSA. V lost 1 base and J 4 bases, leaving 7 bases between the germline ends. This CDR3 region has 13 residues. CDR3 bases: TGTGCCAGCAGCTTAGGGGTCGGAGAGACCCAGTACTTC. Protein product: CASSLGVGETQYF.

The genes are TRBV11-2 and TRBJ1-6, with 8 bases fitting TRBD1. Germline assignment: CDR1 SGHAT and CDR2 FQNNGV. The CDR3 totals 16 residues. The ends lost 4 bases at V and 4 bases at J; junction bases unmatched: 6. The CDR3 sequence: CASSSLTGGYNSPLHF. The CDR3 region has the DNA TGTGCCAGCAGCTCCCTAACAGGGGGATATAATTCACCCCTCCACTTT.

The V gene is TRBV12-3 or TRBV12-4, the J gene TRBJ2-5; tentative D call: TRBD2 (5 bases). V lost 6 bases to trimming and J lost 2 bases, with 10 bases between them. The CDR3 spans 13 residues. The CDR3 DNA reads TGTGCCAGCAGGAAAAGCGGACAAGAGACCCAGTACTTC. This gives the protein CASRKSGQETQYF.

This rearrangement joins TRBV7-4 to TRBJ2-1; 8 nucleotides line up with TRBD1. Gene TRBJ2-5 matches the end of the DNA better, so the J call may be wrong. CDR1 and CDR2 (germline): SGHVT, SQSDAQ. The CDR3 totals 15 residues. The DNA for the CDR3 is TGTGCCAGCAGCCCCTCACAGGGGGGCGGAGAGACCCAGTACTTC. Amino acid sequence: CASSPSQGGGETQYF.

The chain links TRBV7-3 to TRBJ2-5, with D tentatively TRBD1 (6 bases). Germline loops: CDR1 SGHTA, CDR2 FQGTGA. This CDR3 contains 15 residues. The V and J ends lost 5 bases and 3 bases respectively, with 16 bases between them. The CDR3 here is CASSRSGTPEETQYF. In DNA, the CDR3 is TGTGCCAGCAGCCGTTCCGGGACACCCGAAGAGACCCAGTACTTC. Full variable domain (outside the CDR3, taken from reference TRBV7-3 and TRBJ2-5): GAGVSQTPSNKVTEKGKYVELRCDPISGHTALYWYRQSLGQGPEFLIYFQGTGAADDSGLPNDRFFAVRPEGSVSTLKIQRTERGDSAVYLCASSRSGTPEETQYFGPGTRLLVL.

This clonotype was counted a few times. The rearrangement joins TRBV12-3 or TRBV12-4 to TRBJ2-5; D is possibly TRBD1 or TRBD2 (5 bases each). The DNA matches TRBJ2-7 better at its end, which makes the J call doubtful. There are 15 residues in the CDR3. The CDR3 DNA reads TGTGCCAGCAGTAACCTCCGGGACGGGACCTACGAGCAGTACTTC. This gives the protein CASSNLRDGTYEQYF.

This sequence joins TRBV7-2 and TRBJ2-6; D call uncertain. CDR1 and CDR2 (germline): SGHTA, FQGNSA. V lost 5 bases to trimming and J lost 3 bases, with 5 bases between them. The CDR3 extends over 13 amino acids. In nucleotides, the CDR3 is TGTGCCAGCAGCCCAATTGGGGCCAACGTCCTGACTTTC. It codes for CASSPIGANVLTF.

Regarding this clonotype: A read error may account for a junction end that differs from germline. The chain carries TRBV4-1 and TRBJ2-5; D remains unclear. The closer fit of TRBJ2-1 to the DNA end suggests the J call may be wrong. This CDR3 spans 16 amino acids. The V gene's germline CDR1 is MGHRA and CDR2 YSYEKL. The CDR3 spells CASSQAYRSSGYEQFF. The CDR3 DNA reads as TGTGCCAGCAGCCAAGCCTATCGCTCCTCAGGCTATGAGCAGTTCTTC.

By share, this clonotype ranks as medium-sized (0.01 to 0.1%). A much larger clone differs from this one at a single base, so this may be a read error. J is TRBJ2-5 and V is TRBV7-9, with D tentatively TRBD1 (5 bases). The ends were cut back, 5 bases at V and 11 bases at J, with 21 bases in the middle. This CDR3 is 14 amino acids long. Germline loops: CDR1 SEHNR, CDR2 FQNEAQ (reference sequence). As DNA, the CDR3 is TGTGCCAGCAGCCCACAGACAGCGCCGAATGAGCAGTACTTC. Translating it yields CASSPQTAPNEQYF.

This chain uses TRBV7-3 with TRBJ2-1; D not resolved. The J call may be incorrect, as the DNA end agrees better with TRBJ2-5. CDR3 length: 13 amino acids. Germline loops: CDR1 SGHTA, CDR2 FQGTGA. CDR3 DNA: TGTGCCAGCAGCTTAACAGAAGCGAAGACCCAGTACTTC. Residues: CASSLTEAKTQYF.

Regarding this clonotype: A junction end diverges from the germline sequence, so it may reflect a read error. This chain connects TRBV7-2 to TRBJ2-4, with D possibly being TRBD2 (5 bases). Germline V gene lookup returns CDR1 SGHTA and CDR2 FQGNSA. The CDR3 is 15 residues long. This chain's CDR3 is CASSLARTNTGELYF. CDR3 bases: TGTGCCAGCAGCTTAGCCAGGACGAACACCGGGGAGCTGTATTTT.

The chain uses TRBV7-2 and TRBJ1-1; D ambiguous. Trimming took 2 bases from V and 1 from J, leaving 14 bases between them. This CDR3 comprises 16 residues. In germline, CDR1 is SGHTA, CDR2 FQGNSA. The CDR3 loop reads CASSLSGSVWNTEAFF. CDR3 DNA: TGTGCCAGCAGCTTATCCGGAAGTGTTTGGAACACTGAAGCTTTCTTT.

To note about this clonotype: This could be a read error, since a much larger clone is one nucleotide away. This chain connects TRBV6-1 to TRBJ2-1, with 9 bases identical to TRBD2. The J call may be mistaken, given a closer DNA end match to TRBJ2-7. The CDR3 is 15 residues long. Germline CDR1 MNHNS, CDR2 SASEGT. This CDR3 is CATRGAGGSYNEQYF. CDR3 DNA sequence: TGTGCCACTCGCGGGGCGGGGGGGTCTTACAATGAGCAGTACTTC.

As for this clonotype: Being one base from a much bigger clone, this may be a read error. The chain carries TRBV7-9 and TRBJ2-4, with 9 bases aligning to TRBD1. This CDR3 has 17 amino acids. After removal of 4 bases from V and 13 bases from J, the junction contained 20 bases not matched to a gene. CDR1 and CDR2 from the germline V gene are SEHNR and FQNEAQ (reference sequence). The CDR3 region is CASSSRTGTGTRNEQYF. The CDR3, as DNA: TGTGCCAGCAGCTCCAGGACCGGGACAGGGACTCGCAATGAGCAGTACTTC.

The rearrangement uses TRBV6-1 and TRBJ2-7, with a tentative D call TRBD1 (5 bases). The end of the DNA fits TRBJ2-1 better, so the J call may be wrong. Germline assignment: CDR1 MNHNS and CDR2 SASEGT. The CDR3 is made up of 13 amino acids. The chain's CDR3 is CASSSGIYNEQFF. CDR3 DNA sequence: TGTGCCAGCAGCTCAGGGATTTACAATGAGCAGTTCTTC.